Listed here are 23 T cell receptor beta chains from one sample, sequenced in a study of blood T cell repertoires in COVID-19. Assay used: immunoSEQ multiplex PCR; TCRdb lists only in-frame clones, some missing. Among roughly 250,000 clones, roughly 79% were seen once, and the ten largest hold 1.9%. Source material: peripheral blood. The receptors originated from a woman of 80 years or more with acute or convalescent COVID-19.

The chain carries TRBV25-1 and TRBJ2-7; 10 bases match TRBD1. CDR1 and CDR2 (germline): MGHDK, SYGVNS. V was pared by 6 bases and J by 3 bases, with 5 bases of the junction left unmatched. This CDR3 is 14 amino acids long. CDR3 sequence reads: CASRTGGEGYEQYF. The CDR3, as DNA: TGTGCCAGCAGGACAGGGGGCGAGGGCTACGAGCAGTACTTC.

V gene TRBV5-1 combines with J gene TRBJ2-1; possible D gene TRBD2, 5 bases. Trimming stripped 2 bases from V and 4 bases from J, with 19 bases between. The CDR3 consists of 17 residues. Per the germline V gene, CDR1 is SGHRS and CDR2 is YFSETQ. The DNA of the CDR3 is TGCGCCAGCAGCTTCCCCTCGGGTAGCCGGGGATACAATGAGCAGTTCTTC. It yields the protein CASSFPSGSRGYNEQFF.

The CDR3 here is CASSPRPTSGPETQYF. The DNA for the CDR3 is TGTGCCAGCAGCCCTAGACCGACATCAGGGCCAGAGACCCAGTACTTC. This chain links TRBV7-3 with TRBJ2-5; a weak D match, TRBD1 (5 bases). Germline CDR1 reads SGHTA; CDR2 reads FQGTGA. The CDR3 is made up of 16 amino acids. The germline V and J ends were trimmed by 5 bases and 4 bases, with 20 bases remaining between them.

The chain is built from TRBV19 and TRBJ1-2; D remains ambiguous. Germline lookup yields CDR1 LNHDA and CDR2 SQIVND (reference sequence). Deletions cut 5 bases from V and 0 bases from J, with 10 bases between. The CDR3 consists of 14 residues. CDR3 protein: CASSVSTPNYGYTF. In nucleotides, the CDR3 is TGTGCCAGTAGTGTCTCGACACCTAACTATGGCTACACCTTC. Complete variable domain (other parts from reference TRBV19 and TRBJ1-2): DGGITQSPKYLFRKEGQNVTLSCEQNLNHDAMYWYRQDPGQGLRLIYYSQIVNDFQKGDIAEGYSVSREKKESFPLTVTSAQKNPTAFYLCASSVSTPNYGYTFGSGTRLTVV.

The chain is built from TRBV5-1 and TRBJ2-5, with D perhaps matching TRBD2 (6 bases). This CDR3 has 17 residues. Germline V lookup: CDR1 SGHRS, CDR2 YFSETQ. Trimming took off 0 bases at V and 1 base at J, with 16 bases between the two ends. The CDR3 DNA sequence: TGCGCCAGCAGCTTGGCCTTGAGTTTTAGCGGCCAAGAGACCCAGTACTTC. It specifies CASSLALSFSGQETQYF.

The rearrangement links TRBV13 to TRBJ1-2; TRBD1 matches 12 bases. J lost 8 bases, V lost 5 bases, and 21 bases had no gene match. The CDR3 is made up of 19 amino acids. The V gene's germline CDR1 is PRHDT and CDR2 FYEKMQ (reference sequence). CDR3 loop: CASSRSSSPPGQGAEGYTF. The DNA for the CDR3 is TGTGCCAGCAGCCGATCCTCCTCACCACCGGGACAGGGGGCCGAGGGCTACACCTTC. The whole variable domain, filled in from reference TRBV13 and TRBJ1-2, reads AAGVIQSPRHLIKEKRETATLKCYPIPRHDTVYWYQQGPGQDPQFLISFYEKMQSDKGSIPDRFSAQQFSDYHSELNMSSLELGDSALYFCASSRSSSPPGQGAEGYTFGSGTRLTVV.

The chain recombines TRBV5-8 with TRBJ2-1, with TRBD2 identical over 13 bases. Germline values: CDR1 SGHTS, CDR2 YDEGEE. The V and J ends lost 0 bases and 0 bases, in that order; junction bases with no gene match: 3. CDR3 length: 18 amino acids. CDR3 in amino acids: CASSLVGTSGNSYNEQFF. The CDR3 DNA reads as TGTGCCAGCAGCTTGGTAGGGACTAGCGGGAACTCCTACAATGAGCAGTTCTTC.

The chain is built from TRBV7-7 and TRBJ2-3; perhaps TRBD1 as D (6 bases). V lost 4 bases and J 6 bases, leaving 11 bases between the germline ends. This CDR3 is 13 amino acids long. The germline V gene has CDR1 SSHAT and CDR2 FNYEAQ (reference sequence). The chain's CDR3 is CASSSGVWDTQYF. The CDR3 nucleotides are TGTGCCAGCAGCTCAGGGGTCTGGGATACGCAGTATTTT.

V is TRBV19 and J is TRBJ2-2; D perhaps matches TRBD2 (7 bases). Per germline, CDR1 LNHDA and CDR2 SQIVND (reference sequence). This CDR3 contains 15 residues. The V gene lost 6 bases and the J gene lost 1 base, with 12 bases spanning the gap. The CDR3 is CASRRGGVNTGELFF. CDR3 DNA: TGTGCCAGTAGAAGAGGGGGGGTGAACACCGGGGAGCTGTTTTTT.

The J gene is TRBJ1-4, the V gene TRBV2, with TRBD1 matching 10 bases. This CDR3 region has 18 residues. Per germline, CDR1 SNHLY and CDR2 FYNNEI. The junction had 16 bases not matched to a gene; V was cut back by 6 bases and J by 6 bases. DNA for the CDR3: TGTGCCAGCAGCATCGAGTTCTACGCCGGGACAGGGGATGAAAAACTGTTTTTT. Translation: CASSIEFYAGTGDEKLFF. The full variable domain, completed using reference TRBV2 and TRBJ1-4, is EPEVTQTPSHQVTQMGQEVILRCVPISNHLYFYWYRQILGQKVEFLVSFYNNEISEKSEIFDDQFSVERPDGSNFTLKIRSTKLEDSAMYFCASSIEFYAGTGDEKLFFGSGTQLSVL.

The V and J genes are TRBV11-2 and TRBJ2-7; 7 positions match TRBD1. Unmatched junction bases numbered 15, after V lost 4 bases and J lost 6 bases. The germline V gene has CDR1 SGHAT and CDR2 FQNNGV. This CDR3 spans 16 amino acids. The DNA for the CDR3 is TGTGCCAGCAGCTCGAGCACGGGACAGTCAAATTTCGAGCAGTACTTC. Its protein is CASSSSTGQSNFEQYF.

The chain joins TRBV9 to TRBJ1-6; the D gene is possibly TRBD1 (6 bases). This CDR3 comprises 15 residues. Germline assignment: CDR1 SGDLS and CDR2 YYNGEE. Trimming removed 3 bases at V and 7 bases at J, with 14 bases between. The CDR3 spells CASSETQGPNSPLHF. CDR3 nucleotides: TGTGCCAGCAGCGAAACACAGGGCCCAAATTCACCCCTCCACTTT.

The chain joins TRBV27 to TRBJ1-2; the match to TRBD1 covers 8 bases. The germline V gene encodes CDR1 MNHEY and CDR2 SMNVEV (reference sequence). The CDR3 contains 13 residues. J was trimmed by 4 bases and V by 6 bases; bases with no gene match: 4. The CDR3 loop reads CASREDRAYGYTF. The DNA of the CDR3 is TGTGCCAGCAGGGAGGACAGGGCCTATGGCTACACCTTC.

V gene TRBV19 combines with J gene TRBJ1-2; 7 bases agree with TRBD1. CDR1 is LNHDA, CDR2 SQIVND, per germline (reference sequence). This CDR3 has 16 residues. Trimming cost V 0 bases and J 4 bases; bases outside gene matches: 8. In DNA, the CDR3 is TGTGCCAGTAGTATAGATACAAGACAGGGTCTCTATGGCTACACCTTC. As protein: CASSIDTRQGLYGYTF.

The chain is built from TRBV19 and TRBJ1-5; TRBD1 matches 11 bases. The CDR3 spans 16 residues. The J segment lost 9 bases and the V segment lost 0 bases, leaving 7 bases of the junction unmatched. CDR1 LNHDA and CDR2 SQIVND come from the germline V gene (reference sequence). This CDR3 is CASSIEGTGGLRPQHF. The CDR3 nucleotides read TGTGCCAGTAGTATAGAGGGGACAGGGGGTTTAAGGCCCCAGCATTTT.

This clone was counted a single time. The rearrangement links TRBV6-2 or TRBV6-3 to TRBJ2-1; 7 nucleotides align to TRBD2. The germline V gene encodes CDR1 MNHEY and CDR2 SVGEGT. After removal of 6 bases from V and 6 bases from J, the junction contained 17 bases not matched to a gene. The CDR3 loop spans 17 amino acids. In DNA form, the CDR3 reads TGTGCCAGCAGCCTGCAAGCTAGCGGACAAAGAGTCAATGAGCAGTTCTTC. This gives the protein CASSLQASGQRVNEQFF.

This clone was seen once. The rearrangement uses TRBV6-2 or TRBV6-3 and TRBJ2-3, with TRBD2 matching over 7 bases. The CDR3 is made up of 16 amino acids. Germline trimming cut 4 bases from V and 0 bases from J; bases unmatched to any gene: 7. CDR1 is MNHEY and CDR2 is SVGEGT in the germline V gene. The CDR3 DNA is TGTGCCAGCAGTTGGTCTAGCGGACCTAGCACAGATACGCAGTATTTT. This encodes CASSWSSGPSTDTQYF.

The chain has TRBV7-2 and TRBJ2-5; TRBD2 matches 11 bases. Looked up from germline, CDR1 is SGHTA and CDR2 is FQGNSA. V was pared by 7 bases and J by 4 bases, with 8 bases of the junction left unmatched. CDR3 length equals 15 residues. The DNA for the CDR3 is TGTGCCAGCACGAAACTAGCGGGAGATAGAGAGACCCAGTACTTC. It codes for CASTKLAGDRETQYF. Combining the CDR3 with reference TRBV7-2 and TRBJ2-5 gives the whole variable domain GAGVSQSPSNKVTEKGKDVELRCDPISGHTALYWYRQSLGQGLEFLIYFQGNSAPDKSGLPSDRFSAERTGGSVSTLTIQRTQQEDSAVYLCASTKLAGDRETQYFGPGTRLLVL.

The rearrangement joins TRBV19 to TRBJ2-1; 9 nucleotides align to TRBD1. The V segment lost 3 bases and the J segment 7 bases; nucleotides outside the gene matches: 16. Germline CDR1 LNHDA, CDR2 SQIVND (reference sequence). The CDR3 has 18 amino acids. DNA for the CDR3: TGTGCCAGTAGTATCCCCCCCCGGGGACAGGGTGTTCGGAATGAGCAGTTCTTC. This gives the protein CASSIPPRGQGVRNEQFF. Based on the CDR3 plus reference TRBV19 and TRBJ2-1, the full variable domain is DGGITQSPKYLFRKEGQNVTLSCEQNLNHDAMYWYRQDPGQGLRLIYYSQIVNDFQKGDIAEGYSVSREKKESFPLTVTSAQKNPTAFYLCASSIPPRGQGVRNEQFFGPGTRLTVL.

The sample holds a few counts of this clone. CDR3 residues: CASSTNLGGNYGYTF. The DNA of the CDR3 is TGCGCCAGCAGCACGAACCTAGGAGGGAACTATGGCTACACCTTC. V usage is TRBV4-3 and J usage is TRBJ1-2; unclear D gene. Trimming took off 5 bases at V and 2 bases at J, with 15 bases between the two ends. Germline V gene lookup returns CDR1 LGHNA and CDR2 YSLEER. The CDR3 consists of 15 residues.

The rearrangement links TRBV5-8 to TRBJ1-2; the match to TRBD1 covers 10 bases. With V trimmed by 4 bases and J by 4 bases, 10 bases remained unmatched. Germline CDR1 and CDR2: SGHTS and YDEGEE. The CDR3 is 16 amino acids. The CDR3 DNA reads as TGTGCCAGCAGCGCTGTCCCGGGACAGGGGACCTATGGCTACACCTTC. Encoded protein: CASSAVPGQGTYGYTF. The entire variable domain, with the rest obtained from reference TRBV5-8 and TRBJ1-2, is as follows: EAGVTQSPTHLIKTRGQQATLRCSPISGHTSVYWYQQALGLGLQFLLWYDEGEERNRGNFPPRFSGRQFPNYSSELNVNALELEDSALYLCASSAVPGQGTYGYTFGSGTRLTVV.

Worth noting for this clone: The same CDR3 is also encoded by other DNA sequences in this sample. J is TRBJ1-2 and V is TRBV11-2; tentative D call: TRBD1 (6 bases). CDR1 is SGHAT and CDR2 is FQNNGV in the germline V gene. V was clipped by 5 bases and J by 2 bases, with 9 bases between them. The CDR3 covers 13 residues. Here the CDR3 reads CASSPDRNYGYTF. The CDR3, as DNA: TGTGCCAGCAGCCCAGACAGGAACTATGGCTACACCTTC.

J is TRBJ2-5 and V is TRBV11-2; D uncertain. Trimming stripped 5 bases from V and 5 bases from J, with 12 bases between. CDR1 and CDR2 from the germline V gene are SGHAT and FQNNGV. The CDR3 contains 13 residues. The CDR3 coding sequence is TGTGCCAGCAGCCTAAGTTATTTTGAGACCCAGTACTTC. Its translation is CASSLSYFETQYF. The full variable domain, its missing parts supplied by reference TRBV11-2 and TRBJ2-5, is EAGVAQSPRYKIIEKRQSVAFWCNPISGHATLYWYQQILGQGPKLLIQFQNNGVVDDSQLPKDRFSAERLKGVDSTLKIQPAKLEDSAVYLCASSLSYFETQYFGPGTRLLVL.